The 8 T cell receptor beta chains listed next were all sequenced from one sample in a study of beta chain features in type 1 diabetes. Broader study findings: Moderate but significant shortening of TCRB CDR3s was recorded in all four CD4+ subsets from Type 1 diabetes patients.

Every bit of the isolated RNA underwent reverse transcription, so sequencing read expressed TCRB transcripts. The method was immunoSEQ multiplex PCR; TCRdb's version includes in-frame clones alone and lacks a portion of them. The repertoire holds 140,000 or so clones, with 10% to 15% as singletons. Their target antigens are unknown. The specimen sequenced was central memory CD4+ T cells from blood. Receptors were obtained from a young man with type 1 diabetes.

The table lists this clone with a few counts. The chain employs TRBV30 and TRBJ1-4; D call uncertain. CDR3 length: 15 amino acids. Germline V gene sequence: CDR1 GTSNPN, CDR2 SVGIG (reference sequence). The CDR3 DNA reads TGTGCTTTTCAAGGCAGTCATAGCCCTAATGAAAAACTGTTTTTT. It codes for CAFQGSHSPNEKLFF.

This clone has only a few counts. The J gene is TRBJ2-6, the V gene TRBV11-2; 9 bases match TRBD1. Germline assignment: CDR1 SGHAT and CDR2 FQNNGV. The CDR3 has 17 amino acids. The V gene end was trimmed by 7 bases and the J gene end by 4 bases; junction bases not matched to a gene: 11. In DNA form, the CDR3 reads TGTGCCAGCAACGATTTTGGGACAGGGACCGGGGCCAACGTCCTGACTTTC. Protein sequence: CASNDFGTGTGANVLTF.

The chain has TRBV5-1 and TRBJ1-1; D gene uncertain. Germline V gene data show CDR1 as SGHRS and CDR2 as YFSETQ. The CDR3 has 13 amino acids. Deletions cut 6 bases from V and 4 bases from J, with 13 bases between. CDR3 sequence reads: CASTEGRSTEAFF. In nucleotides, the CDR3 is TGCGCCAGCACGGAGGGCCGGTCCACTGAAGCTTTCTTT.

The V call is TRBV30, the J call TRBJ2-1; tentatively, D is TRBD2 (5 bases). The germline CDR1 and CDR2 sequences are GTSNPN and SVGIG (reference sequence). The V end lost 2 bases, the J end lost 5 bases, and 7 bases lay between the germline ends. CDR3 length: 12 residues. The CDR3 protein is CAWSRENNEQFF. The CDR3 DNA sequence: TGTGCCTGGAGTAGGGAGAACAATGAGCAGTTCTTC. Full variable domain (remainder filled in from reference TRBV30 and TRBJ2-1): SQTIHQWPATLVQPVGSPLSLECTVEGTSNPNLYWYRQAAGRGLQLLFYSVGIGQISSEVPQNLSASRPQDRQFILSSKKLLLSDSGFYLCAWSRENNEQFFGPGTRLTVL.

The genes are TRBV5-1 and TRBJ2-1; D unclear. The CDR3 totals 15 residues. V lost 2 bases to trimming and J lost 6 bases, with 15 bases between them. CDR1 is SGHRS and CDR2 is YFSETQ in the germline V gene. The CDR3 reads CASSLSGPVPNEQFF. The CDR3, as DNA: TGCGCCAGCAGCTTATCCGGTCCGGTCCCCAATGAGCAGTTCTTC.

This clone has more than one count but fewer than ten. The junction differs from germline at one of its ends, possibly a read error. V and J are TRBV7-7 and TRBJ2-5, with 9 positions matching TRBD1. CDR1 SSHAT and CDR2 FNYEAQ come from the germline V gene (reference sequence). The length of the CDR3 is 14 residues. CDR3 amino acids: CASSQQGAEGTQYF. The DNA of the CDR3 is TGTGCTAGCAGCCAACAGGGGGCGGAGGGGACCCAGTACTTC.

This sequence joins TRBV6-1 and TRBJ1-6, with 9 bases lining up with TRBD1. The V segment lost 7 bases and the J segment 10 bases; nucleotides outside the gene matches: 11. Germline V lookup: CDR1 MNHNS, CDR2 SASEGT. This CDR3 is 15 amino acids long. In DNA form, the CDR3 reads TGTGCCAGCATCCTCCTGGGACAGGGAGAATCACCCCTCCACTTT. Translating it yields CASILLGQGESPLHF.

This clone was counted between two and nine times. This rearrangement joins TRBV14 to TRBJ1-2; D is ambiguous. Germline V lookup: CDR1 SGHDN, CDR2 FVKESK. There are 11 residues in the CDR3. The germline V and J ends were trimmed by 9 bases and 2 bases, with 7 bases remaining between them. Here the CDR3 reads CASGENYGYTF. In DNA, the CDR3 is TGTGCCAGTGGGGAAAACTATGGCTACACCTTC.